This passage covers 20 T cell receptor beta chains from one sample sequenced in a study of T cell repertoires in ileal Crohn's disease. Sequencing used immunoSEQ multiplex PCR; TCRdb keeps in-frame clones, though not all of them. This sample has a few thousand clones, with 95% found just once. Input material: ileal tissue. The source of these receptors is an adult with Crohn's disease.

This clone turned up a few times. V and J are TRBV19 and TRBJ1-1; 9 nucleotides match TRBD1. The V gene end was trimmed by 3 bases and the J gene end by 4 bases; junction bases not matched to a gene: 3. Germline CDR1 reads LNHDA; CDR2 reads SQIVND (reference sequence). This CDR3 is built from 14 residues. The CDR3 here is CASSIGQGSTEAFF. Written as DNA, the CDR3 is TGTGCCAGTAGTATCGGACAGGGGAGCACTGAAGCTTTCTTT.

This clone was counted a few times. The CDR3 spells CASSRGEKLFF. The CDR3 region has the DNA TGTGCCAGCAGTCGCGGTGAAAAACTGTTTTTT. V is TRBV6-6 and J is TRBJ1-4; D unclear. V lost 5 bases to trimming and J lost 7 bases, with 5 bases between them. Germline-derived CDR1 and CDR2 are MNHNY and SVGAGI (reference sequence). The CDR3 sequence is 11 residues long.

The V call is TRBV6-5, the J call TRBJ1-1; D perhaps matches TRBD1 (6 bases). This CDR3 comprises 15 residues. Germline CDR1 MNHEY, CDR2 SVGAGI. The ends were cut back, 4 bases at V and 0 bases at J, with 12 bases in the middle. In DNA form, the CDR3 reads TGTGCCAGCAGTTTTTCGGGACAACTGAACACTGAAGCTTTCTTT. Its translation is CASSFSGQLNTEAFF.

This sequence joins TRBV27 and TRBJ1-2, with TRBD1 matching 10 bases. V shed 3 bases and J 0 bases; nucleotides not matched to a gene: 1. The CDR3 covers 15 residues. Germline lookup yields CDR1 MNHEY and CDR2 SMNVEV (reference sequence). The CDR3 sequence: CASSFGQGANYGYTF. The CDR3 bases are TGTGCCAGCAGTTTTGGACAGGGGGCTAACTATGGCTACACCTTC.

The chain links TRBV11-1 to TRBJ2-1; the match to TRBD1 covers 7 bases. Germline CDR1 reads SGHAT; CDR2 reads FQDESV (reference sequence). The CDR3 runs to 14 residues. The V gene end was trimmed by 2 bases and the J gene end by 10 bases; junction bases not matched to a gene: 8. The CDR3 here is CASSLIPGGGEQFF. The CDR3 nucleotides read TGTGCCAGCAGCTTAATCCCAGGGGGTGGAGAGCAGTTCTTC. Using reference TRBV11-1 and TRBJ2-1 for the parts outside the CDR3, the full variable domain is EAEVAQSPRYKITEKSQAVAFWCDPISGHATLYWYRQILGQGPELLVQFQDESVVDDSQLPKDRFSAERLKGVDSTLKIQPAELGDSAMYLCASSLIPGGGEQFFGPGTRLTVL.

The V call is TRBV7-2, the J call TRBJ2-3; the match to TRBD2 covers 7 bases. Per germline, CDR1 SGHTA and CDR2 FQGNSA. V gave up 5 bases and J gave up 5 bases; unmatched junction bases: 7. The CDR3 spans 14 residues. The CDR3 DNA sequence: TGTGCCAGCAGCCTTAGCGGGTGGGGAGATACGCAGTATTTT. This gives the protein CASSLSGWGDTQYF.

The J gene is TRBJ1-1, the V gene TRBV4-2, with unresolved D. Germline-derived CDR1 and CDR2 are LGHNA and YNFKEQ. This CDR3 comprises 14 residues. V was cut by 4 bases and J by 7 bases, with 16 bases left in between. In DNA form, the CDR3 reads TGTGCCAGCAGCCCCCTGAGGGCAGAGGATGAAGCTTTCTTT. The encoded protein is CASSPLRAEDEAFF.

This clone has only one observation. The chain uses TRBV7-6 and TRBJ2-1; 9 bases are shared with TRBD2. The length of the CDR3 is 16 residues. The V gene's germline CDR1 is SGHVS and CDR2 FNYEAQ. V lost 4 bases to trimming and J lost 0 bases; unmatched junction nucleotides: 4. The CDR3 loop is CASSSLSGGSYNEQFF. As DNA, the CDR3 is TGTGCCAGCAGCTCCCTTAGCGGGGGCTCCTACAATGAGCAGTTCTTC. The variable domain in full, with the rest retrieved from reference TRBV7-6 and TRBJ2-1, is GAGVSQSPRYKVTKRGQDVALRCDPISGHVSLYWYRQALGQGPEFLTYFNYEAQQDKSGLPNDRFSAERPEGSISTLTIQRTEQRDSAMYRCASSSLSGGSYNEQFFGPGTRLTVL.

The rearrangement links TRBV27 to TRBJ2-1; no firm D call. V lost 3 bases to trimming and J lost 2 bases, with 14 bases between them. Germline CDR1 is MNHEY and CDR2 is SMNVEV (reference sequence). The CDR3 contains 16 residues. The CDR3 DNA reads as TGTGCCAGCAGTTTTTGGAGTGCGAGCCCCTACAATGAGCAGTTCTTC. Its translation is CASSFWSASPYNEQFF.

The chain combines TRBV5-6 with TRBJ1-2; maybe TRBD1 (5 bases). V was trimmed by 0 bases and J by 4 bases, leaving 19 bases between them. Per the germline V gene, CDR1 is SGHDT and CDR2 is YYEEEE. The CDR3 contains 17 residues. DNA of the CDR3: TGTGCCAGCAGCTTGGAAAGTGGGTCGGACACTTTCTATGGCTACACCTTC. It specifies CASSLESGSDTFYGYTF.

The CDR3 nucleotides read TGTGCCAGTAGCCCAGCGGGGTTACCTTACACTGAAGCTTTCTTT. Its protein product is CASSPAGLPYTEAFF. The chain combines TRBV19 with TRBJ1-1; D ambiguous. Between the trimmed V and J ends, which lost 6 bases and 3 bases, there was a span of 17 bases. In germline, CDR1 is LNHDA, CDR2 SQIVND (reference sequence). This CDR3 spans 15 amino acids.

For the CDR3, the DNA is TGCGCCAGCAGTCCCCTCCCAGGCTCACAAGAGACCCAGTACTTC. Residues: CASSPLPGSQETQYF. The chain couples TRBV23-1 to TRBJ2-5; no clear D. TRBV23-1 is reported as an ORF; its role is uncertain. CDR3 length equals 15 residues. Trimming took 4 bases from V and 2 from J, leaving 14 bases between them.

This clone was recorded only once. CDR3 sequence: CASSRAGDYTF. The CDR3 DNA reads as TGCGCCAGCAGCCGAGCCGGTGACTACACCTTC. The V gene is TRBV4-3, the J gene TRBJ1-2; no clear D. Germline loops: CDR1 LGHNA, CDR2 YSLEER. CDR3 length equals 11 residues. V lost 4 bases to trimming and J lost 10 bases, with 10 bases between them.

The CDR3 here is CASSGGLVTETQYF. The CDR3 nucleotides are TGTGCCAGCAGTGGGGGACTAGTTACGGAGACCCAGTACTTC. The chain joins TRBV2 to TRBJ2-5, with 8 nucleotides matching TRBD2. The CDR3 totals 14 residues. V lost 4 bases, J lost 5 bases, and 6 bases stayed unmatched. From germline, CDR1 is SNHLY and CDR2 FYNNEI. Supplemented by reference TRBV2 and TRBJ2-5, the full variable domain reads EPEVTQTPSHQVTQMGQEVILRCVPISNHLYFYWYRQILGQKVEFLVSFYNNEISEKSEIFDDQFSVERPDGSNFTLKIRSTKLEDSAMYFCASSGGLVTETQYFGPGTRLLVL.

The chain combines TRBV5-4 with TRBJ2-5, with TRBD1 matching 7 bases. This CDR3 spans 14 amino acids. Trimming at V came to 5 bases and at J to 1 base, leaving 5 bases not matched to a gene. Germline V gene data show CDR1 as SGHNT and CDR2 as YYREEE (reference sequence). CDR3 bases: TGTGCCAGCAGAGACACAGGGGTCCAAGAGACCCAGTACTTC. Translation gives CASRDTGVQETQYF.

V and J are TRBV28 and TRBJ1-4; TRBD1 aligns across 8 bases. CDR3 size: 15 residues. V dropped 6 bases and J dropped 3; count of bases not matched to a gene: 6. Germline assignment: CDR1 MDHEN and CDR2 SYDVKM. This CDR3 reads CASSLQGAANEKLFF. CDR3 coding DNA: TGTGCCAGCAGCCTCCAGGGGGCGGCTAATGAAAAACTGTTTTTT.

J is TRBJ1-1 and V is TRBV7-2; 8 nucleotides match TRBD1. Germline CDR1 SGHTA, CDR2 FQGNSA. The CDR3 covers 11 residues. V was pared by 3 bases and J by 10 bases, with 1 base of the junction left unmatched. The chain's CDR3 is CASSFDRGAFF. As DNA, the CDR3 is TGTGCCAGCAGCTTCGACAGGGGAGCTTTCTTT.

The chain is built from TRBV7-3 and TRBJ1-5, with D unclear. The ends were cut back, 2 bases at V and 8 bases at J, with 10 bases in the middle. CDR3 length: 13 residues. Germline-derived CDR1 and CDR2 are SGHTA and FQGTGA. The CDR3 DNA reads TGTGCCAGCAGCTTACTCCCCGGGGAGCCCCAGCATTTT. Translating it yields CASSLLPGEPQHF.

V is TRBV5-6 and J is TRBJ1-6, with 8 bases identical to TRBD1. Germline V gene data show CDR1 as SGHDT and CDR2 as YYEEEE. V shed 0 bases, J shed 6 bases, and the junction held 5 bases outside the gene matches. The CDR3 spans 16 residues. CDR3 sequence: CASSLALQGGNSPLHF. CDR3 nucleotides: TGTGCCAGCAGCTTGGCCCTACAGGGGGGTAATTCACCCCTCCACTTT.

The table lists this clone with a count of one. This chain connects TRBV5-1 to TRBJ2-7, with D possibly TRBD2 on 6 matching bases. The CDR3 contains 12 residues. Trimming left V 7 bases short and J 3 bases short, with 11 bases between. The germline gives CDR1 SGHRS, CDR2 YFSETQ. The CDR3 loop is CASGGRHYEQYV. DNA of the CDR3: TGCGCCAGCGGTGGGAGGCACTACGAGCAGTACGTC.